The 7 T cell receptor beta chains below all came from one sample that was sequenced in a study of regulatory T cells in long-lasting Graves disease. Libraries of TCR beta came from iRepertoire HTBI primers plus Arm-PCR of CDR3 regions. TCRdb re-called the multiplex PCR reads with MiXCR, one entry per CDR3 protein. The sample consists of about 240,000 distinct CDR3 sequences, 20% to 25% of them appearing once. Time point meaning: newly diagnosed GD, antithyroid drugs for less than 3 months. Generation of the TCR library employed RNA extracted from PBMCs. The source was peripheral blood mononuclear cells (PBMCs), collected at new diagnosis, from a patient treated with antithyroid drugs. All receptors come from a female donor with Graves disease.

The sample holds many counts of this clonotype. This chain uses TRBV29-1 with TRBJ2-3; 8 positions agree with TRBD1. This CDR3 is 13 amino acids long. Trimming cost V 7 bases and J 4 bases; bases outside gene matches: 7. The germline gives CDR1 SQVTM, CDR2 ANQGSEA. The CDR3 region is CSARQGMSDTQYF. The CDR3, as DNA: TGCAGCGCCCGACAGGGGATGTCAGATACGCAGTATTTT.

The chain couples TRBV10-2 to TRBJ1-5, with D perhaps matching TRBD1 (6 bases). The CDR3 spans 15 residues. In germline, CDR1 is WSHSY, CDR2 SAAADI. V was cut by 3 bases and J by 6 bases, with 15 bases left in between. The CDR3 DNA reads TGCGCCAGCAGTGAATCCCCGGGGGCTTCTCAGCCCCAGCATTTT. This gives the protein CASSESPGASQPQHF.

This clonotype was picked up many times. The chain employs TRBV24-1 and TRBJ2-2; 7 nucleotides agree with TRBD2. Unmatched junction bases numbered 10, after V lost 6 bases and J lost 7 bases. CDR3 length: 15 amino acids. The germline V gene encodes CDR1 KGHDR and CDR2 SFDVKD. DNA for the CDR3: TGTGCCACCAGTCCCGGGACTGGGACTAACGGGGAGCTGTTTTTT. Its protein is CATSPGTGTNGELFF.

This clonotype showed up just a few times. A read error is likely here: a far larger clone is one base away. The chain recombines TRBV27 with TRBJ2-1, with a weak D call TRBD1 (7 bases). The CDR3 extends over 16 amino acids. Germline CDR1 reads MNHEY; CDR2 reads SMNVEV (reference sequence). The V end was cut by 5 bases, the J end by 10 bases, with 24 bases between. The CDR3 region has the DNA TGTGCCAGCAGTAACCTACGCGGGACAGAAAAGGGCGAGCAGTTCTTC. Translating gives CASSNLRGTEKGEQFF.

This clonotype has at least ten counts. The chain carries TRBV7-9 and TRBJ1-1, with no clear D. The CDR3 is 13 residues long. Germline-derived CDR1 and CDR2 are SEHNR and FQNEAQ (reference sequence). Trimming took off 2 bases at V and 4 bases at J, with 8 bases between the two ends. In DNA form, the CDR3 reads TGTGCCAGCAGCTTACTCCAAGCCACTGAAGCTTTCTTT. It codes for CASSLLQATEAFF.

This clonotype was recorded at least ten times. The gene calls are TRBV9 and TRBJ2-1; D gene unclear. Trimming shortened V by 0 bases and J by 0 bases, and 10 bases separated the two germline ends. The CDR3 totals 16 residues. Per the germline V gene, CDR1 is SGDLS and CDR2 is YYNGEE. CDR3 residues: CASSVGGDLSYNEQFF. In DNA, the CDR3 is TGTGCCAGCAGCGTAGGAGGAGACCTCTCCTACAATGAGCAGTTCTTC. The full variable domain, its missing parts supplied by reference TRBV9 and TRBJ2-1, is DSGVTQTPKHLITATGQRVTLRCSPRSGDLSVYWYQQSLDQGLQFLIQYYNGEERAKGNILERFSAQQFPDLHSELNLSSLELGDSALYFCASSVGGDLSYNEQFFGPGTRLTVL.

This clonotype occurred many times. The chain links TRBV15 to TRBJ2-5; TRBD2 matches at 8 bases. The CDR3 consists of 16 residues. The V and J ends lost 5 bases and 5 bases, in that order; junction bases with no gene match: 13. Germline V gene data show CDR1 as LNHNV and CDR2 as YYDKDF (reference sequence). This chain's CDR3 is CATSRGGLASGETQYF. CDR3 in DNA: TGTGCCACCAGCCGGGGGGGGCTAGCCTCGGGGGAGACCCAGTACTTC.